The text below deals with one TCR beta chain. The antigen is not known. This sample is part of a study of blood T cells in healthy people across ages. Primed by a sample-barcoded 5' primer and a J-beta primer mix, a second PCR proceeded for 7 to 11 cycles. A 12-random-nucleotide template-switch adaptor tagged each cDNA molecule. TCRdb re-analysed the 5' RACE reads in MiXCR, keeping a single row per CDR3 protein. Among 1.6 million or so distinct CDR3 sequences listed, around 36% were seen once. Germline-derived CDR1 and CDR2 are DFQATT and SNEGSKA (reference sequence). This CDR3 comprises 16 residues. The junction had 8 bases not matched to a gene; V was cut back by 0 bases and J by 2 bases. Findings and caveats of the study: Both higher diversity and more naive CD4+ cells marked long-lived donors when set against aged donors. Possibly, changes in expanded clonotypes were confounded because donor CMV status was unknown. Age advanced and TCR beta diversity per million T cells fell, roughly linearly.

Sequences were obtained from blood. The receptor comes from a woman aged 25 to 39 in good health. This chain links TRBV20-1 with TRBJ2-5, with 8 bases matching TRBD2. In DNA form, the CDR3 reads TGCAGTGCTAGAGATATTAGCGGGGTCTTTCAAGAGACCCAGTACTTC. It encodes CSARDISGVFQETQYF.